Listed below are T cell receptor beta chains from one sample, sequenced in a study of beta chain features in type 1 diabetes. Here immunoSEQ multiplex PCR was the method, and the copy in TCRdb shows in-frame clones only, minus some. Here the sample spans under 350,000 clones, approximately 24% being singletons. The sequenced material came from naive CD4+ T cells from blood. The receptor set was obtained from a woman aged 25 to 39 with type 1 diabetes. CDR3s include the opening cysteine and the closing phenylalanine or tryptophan. D genes are given only for firm matches. Clone size is given for some rows only: seen once, a few or many times, or a class if the clone is expanded.

V gene,D gene,J gene,clone size,CDR3 length,CDR3 DNA,CDR3 protein
TRBV28,TRBD1,TRBJ2-1,.,15,TGTGCCAGCAGACGAGGGGACAGGAGATACAATGAGCAGTTCTTC,CASRRGDRRYNEQFF
TRBV5-1,TRBD2,TRBJ2-3,few,13,TGCGCCAGCAGCCGTGGACTAGTTGATACGCAGTATTTT,CASSRGLVDTQYF
TRBV4-1,.,TRBJ1-1,.,13,TGCGCCAGCAGCTATCGGGGGGACACTGAAGCTTTCTTT,CASSYRGDTEAFF
TRBV9,TRBD2,TRBJ2-2,.,17,TGTGCCAGCAGCGTGGCGGGACTAGCGGGGGTTGGCGGGGAGCTGTTTTTT,CASSVAGLAGVGGELFF
TRBV7-2,TRBD2,TRBJ2-1,few,15,TGTGCCAGCAGCTTTGCGGGAGGGCCTATGAATGAGCAGTTCTTC,CASSFAGGPMNEQFF
TRBV7-9,.,TRBJ2-7,.,14,TGTGCCAGCAGCTTAGCGGGGGCAATCTACGAGCAGTACTTC,CASSLAGAIYEQYF
TRBV30,TRBD1,TRBJ1-2,.,13,TGTGCCTGGAGTCAACTGACAGGGACCGGCTACACCTTC,CAWSQLTGTGYTF
TRBV14,TRBD1,TRBJ2-7,few,14,TGTGCCAGCAGCCAGCCGGGACAGACCTACGAGCAGTACTTC,CASSQPGQTYEQYF
TRBV30,TRBD1,TRBJ1-4,few,13,TGTGCCTGGAACCGGGACAGAGATGAAAAACTGTTTTTT,CAWNRDRDEKLFF
TRBV21-1,.,TRBJ1-5,.,16,TGTGCCAGCAGCCGAATTGGGGCAGGGCTCAATCAGCCCCAGCATTTT,CASSRIGAGLNQPQHF
TRBV28,.,TRBJ1-2,few,15,TGTGCCAGCAGTTTATCTTTTCGACAGCACTATGGCTACACCTTC,CASSLSFRQHYGYTF
TRBV4-1,TRBD1,TRBJ2-4,few,15,TGCGCCAGCAGCCAAGGGGAAGGGGGCTTTAACATTCAGTACTTC,CASSQGEGGFNIQYF
TRBV19,TRBD2,TRBJ2-5,few,13,TGTGCCAGCCAGCGGGACTTAGGTGGGACCCAGTACTTC,CASQRDLGGTQYF
TRBV7-3,TRBD1,TRBJ1-2,.,13,TGTGCCAGCAGCACCTCAGGGGGAGATGGCTACACCTTC,CASSTSGGDGYTF
TRBV4-2,TRBD2,TRBJ2-3,few,20,TGTGCCAGCAGCCAAGAACCCAGCGGGAGGGCCTGGACTGGAACAGATACGCAGTATTTT,CASSQEPSGRAWTGTDTQYF
TRBV28,.,TRBJ2-3,.,12,TGTGCCAGCGGGACAAGCACAGATACGCAGTATTTT,CASGTSTDTQYF
TRBV29-1,.,TRBJ1-1,few,14,TGCAGCGTTGAAATCATAGGGGTGGACACTGAAGCTTTCTTT,CSVEIIGVDTEAFF
TRBV2,.,TRBJ1-2,.,15,TGTGCCAGCAGCCCTGGCAGGGGCGCAGTCTATGGCTACACCTTC,CASSPGRGAVYGYTF
TRBV19,.,TRBJ2-2,.,14,TGTGCCAGTAGTATCGACAGGAACACCGGGGAGCTGTTTTTT,CASSIDRNTGELFF
TRBV19,TRBD1,TRBJ1-1,.,14,TGTGCCAGTAGTTCGACAGGGGGGCACACTGAAGCTTTCTTT,CASSSTGGHTEAFF
TRBV28,.,TRBJ2-1,.,16,TGTGCCAGCAGTGCCCAGATGGCAGACATTCACAATGAGCAGTTCTTC,CASSAQMADIHNEQFF
TRBV5-4,.,TRBJ2-3,few,15,TGTGCCAGCAGCTCGGACGGAGGAGTCTATGATACGCAGTATTTT,CASSSDGGVYDTQYF
TRBV5-1,.,TRBJ2-5,.,13,TGCGCCAGCAGCATATGGCCCCAAGAGACCCAGTACTTC,CASSIWPQETQYF
TRBV5-1,.,TRBJ2-7,.,13,TGCGCCAGCACCGAGAGTCAGGGGTACGAGCAGTACTTC,CASTESQGYEQYF
TRBV4-2,.,TRBJ2-2,.,16,TGTGCCAGCAGCCTCGGAGGGGACCCATACACCGGGGAGCTGTTTTTT,CASSLGGDPYTGELFF
TRBV18,.,TRBJ2-7,few,12,TGTGCCAGCTCACCATTTTCCGGGGAGCAGTACTTC,CASSPFSGEQYF
TRBV9,.,TRBJ1-2,.,11,TGTGCCAGCAGCGGGACAGATGGCTACACCTTC,CASSGTDGYTF
TRBV7-2,.,TRBJ1-1,.,13,TGTGCCAGCAGCTTAGGGACAGACACTGAAGCTTTCTTT,CASSLGTDTEAFF
TRBV10-3,.,TRBJ2-7,.,12,TGTGCCATCAGTGATGAATTCATCGGGCAGTACTTC,CAISDEFIGQYF
TRBV29-1,.,TRBJ2-1,.,14,TGCAGCGTTGGGGGAGGACCCCTCTACAATGAGCAGTTCTTC,CSVGGGPLYNEQFF
TRBV18,TRBD2,TRBJ2-1,few,15,TGTGCCAGCTCACCCATAGCGGGAGAGTGGAATGAGCAGTTCTTC,CASSPIAGEWNEQFF
TRBV7-2,TRBD2,TRBJ2-3,.,17,TGTGCCAGCAGCGCCCGTAGCGGGAGGGCCGTGGCAGATACGCAGTATTTT,CASSARSGRAVADTQYF
TRBV9,.,TRBJ2-1,.,15,TGTGCCAGCAGCGTAGGGTATTATTGGGGCGATGAGCAGTTCTTC,CASSVGYYWGDEQFF
TRBV7-7,TRBD2,TRBJ2-7,.,13,TGTGCTAGCAGCTTAGAATCGGGGGGCGAGCAGTACTTC,CASSLESGGEQYF
TRBV2,.,TRBJ2-7,.,12,TGTGCCAGCACCAAAGGGGACTACGAGCAGTACTTC,CASTKGDYEQYF
TRBV7-2,TRBD2,TRBJ2-3,.,17,TGTGCCAGCAGCTTAGGGGGGACTAGCGGGAGAACAGATACGCAGTATTTT,CASSLGGTSGRTDTQYF
TRBV5-4,.,TRBJ2-3,few,12,TGTGCCAGCAGATTTAACACAGATACGCAGTATTTT,CASRFNTDTQYF
TRBV4-1,TRBD2,TRBJ2-1,few,20,TGCGCCAGCAGCCAAGGAATGTCTAGCGGGAGGGTGCGCTCCTACAATGAGCAGTTCTTC,CASSQGMSSGRVRSYNEQFF
TRBV6-5,TRBD1,TRBJ2-1,few,14,TGTGCCAGCAGTTACCTGGACAGGGGATCTGAGCAGTTCTTC,CASSYLDRGSEQFF
TRBV15,.,TRBJ1-2,few,13,TGTGCCACCAGCAGAGATATGGGGGCGGGCTACACCTTC,CATSRDMGAGYTF
TRBV11-2,TRBD2,TRBJ2-3,few,15,TGTGCCAGCAGCTTAGAAGCGGGAAGAGGAGGCACGCAGTATTTT,CASSLEAGRGGTQYF
TRBV4-2,TRBD2,TRBJ2-1,.,17,TGTGCCAGCAGCCAAGATCTCGCTAGCGGGAGGAATAATGAGCAGTTCTTC,CASSQDLASGRNNEQFF
TRBV5-1,TRBD2,TRBJ2-2,few,14,TGCGCCAGCAGCTCTAGCGGTTTAACCGGGGAGCTGTTTTTT,CASSSSGLTGELFF
TRBV27,TRBD2,TRBJ2-5,.,15,TGTGCCAGCAGTGAGGGACTAGCGGGAGTGGAGACCCAGTACTTC,CASSEGLAGVETQYF
TRBV23-1,TRBD1,TRBJ1-1,few,22,TGCGCCAGCAGTCAACCGGGCGTGGGACAGGGTCTTTCGGGACGGAGGGACACTGAAGCTTTCTTT,CASSQPGVGQGLSGRRDTEAFF
TRBV25-1,TRBD1,TRBJ2-1,.,16,TGTGCCAGCAGTGATGTACAGGGGATTACCTACAATGAGCAGTTCTTC,CASSDVQGITYNEQFF
TRBV10-3,.,TRBJ2-1,once,13,TGTGCCATCGGACCTACCGGGGTGGGTGAGCAGTTCTTC,CAIGPTGVGEQFF
TRBV30,.,TRBJ2-1,few,14,TGTGCCTGGAGAGGCCTCGGAGCCTACAATGAGCAGTTCTTC,CAWRGLGAYNEQFF
TRBV9,TRBD2,TRBJ2-1,few,16,TGTGCCAGCAGCGCCCCCCTAGCGGGGGGGTTCAATGAGCAGTTCTTC,CASSAPLAGGFNEQFF
TRBV9,.,TRBJ2-5,.,16,TGTGCCAGCAGCGTAGCGGCTAGCAGCTTGCCCGAGACCCAGTACTTC,CASSVAASSLPETQYF
TRBV28,.,TRBJ1-2,.,11,TGTGCCAGCAGTGCAGAGCGGGGCTACACCTTC,CASSAERGYTF
TRBV7-6,TRBD1,TRBJ2-7,.,15,TGTGCCAGCAGCCTACAGGGACAGCCGTTGGACGAGCAGTACTTC,CASSLQGQPLDEQYF
TRBV4-1,.,TRBJ2-7,.,15,TGCGCCAGCAGCCAAGAGTCTAGCGCTGGTTACGAGCAGTACTTC,CASSQESSAGYEQYF
TRBV6-6,.,TRBJ1-5,few,15,TGTGCCAGCAGCCCGGGCAGGGTCAAGGGTCAGCCCCAGCATTTT,CASSPGRVKGQPQHF
TRBV2,TRBD1,TRBJ2-5,.,15,TGTGCCGGAAAGACCGGGACAGGATTACAAGAGACCCAGTACTTC,CAGKTGTGLQETQYF